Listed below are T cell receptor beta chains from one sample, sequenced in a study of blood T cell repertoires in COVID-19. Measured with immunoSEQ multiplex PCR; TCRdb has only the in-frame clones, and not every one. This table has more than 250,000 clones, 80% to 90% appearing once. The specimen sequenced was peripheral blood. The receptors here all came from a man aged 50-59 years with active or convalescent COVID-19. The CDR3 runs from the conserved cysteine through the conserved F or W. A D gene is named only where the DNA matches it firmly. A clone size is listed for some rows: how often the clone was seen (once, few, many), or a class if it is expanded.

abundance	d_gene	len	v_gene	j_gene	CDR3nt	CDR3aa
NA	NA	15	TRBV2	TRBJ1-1	TGTGCCAGCAGTGAAGCTTGGGGGAGGGTGACTGAAGCTTTCTTT	CASSEAWGRVTEAFF
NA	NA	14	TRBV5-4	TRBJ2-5	TGTGCCAGCAGCCTCCTCGGGGACCAAGAGACCCAGTACTTC	CASSLLGDQETQYF
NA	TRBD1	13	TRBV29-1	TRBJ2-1	TGCAGCGTTGTTAAAGACAGGGGAAATGAGCAGTTCTTC	CSVVKDRGNEQFF
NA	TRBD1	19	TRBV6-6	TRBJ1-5	TGTGCCAGCAGTCCCGGTCCGGGACAGGGATGGTCAGGCAATCAGCCCCAGCATTTT	CASSPGPGQGWSGNQPQHF
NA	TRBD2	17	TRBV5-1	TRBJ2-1	TGCGCCAGCAGCTTGGGACTAGCGGGGCGCTCCTACAATGAGCAGTTCTTC	CASSLGLAGRSYNEQFF
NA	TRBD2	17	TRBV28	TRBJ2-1	TGTGCCAGCTCACAGTTCCAGCGGGGGGTGAGATTAGGTGAGCAGTTCTTC	CASSQFQRGVRLGEQFF
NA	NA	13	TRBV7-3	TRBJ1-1	TGTGCCAGCCGTCCGGCGGGTTCCCCTGAAGCTTTCTTT	CASRPAGSPEAFF
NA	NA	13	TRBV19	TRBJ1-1	TGTGCCAGTAGTATTACAGAGAACACTGAAGCTTTCTTT	CASSITENTEAFF
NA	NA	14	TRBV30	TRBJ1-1	TGTGCCTGGAATGGTGGAGGTCTATACACTGAAGCTTTCTTT	CAWNGGGLYTEAFF
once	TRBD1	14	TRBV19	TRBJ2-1	TGTGCCAGTGAGGGGCAACAGGGGGCTGGTGAGCAGTTCTTC	CASEGQQGAGEQFF
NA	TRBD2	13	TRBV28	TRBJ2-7	TGTGCCAGCAGTTCATCGACTAGCTTGGAGCAGTACTTC	CASSSSTSLEQYF
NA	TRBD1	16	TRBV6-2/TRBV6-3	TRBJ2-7	TGTGCCAGCAGTTACTCGGTTCTCGGGACAGGCTACGAGCAGTACTTC	CASSYSVLGTGYEQYF
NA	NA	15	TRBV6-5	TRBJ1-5	TGTGCCAGCAGTACGGAGTTCTATAGCAATCAGCCCCAGCATTTT	CASSTEFYSNQPQHF
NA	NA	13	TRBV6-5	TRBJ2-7	TGTGCCAGCAGTTACCTAGGAACCTACGAGCAGTACTTC	CASSYLGTYEQYF
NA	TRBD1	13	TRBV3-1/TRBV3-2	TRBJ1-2	TGTGCCAGCAGCCGCGGACAGGGTTATGGCTACACCTTC	CASSRGQGYGYTF
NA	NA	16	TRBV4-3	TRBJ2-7	TGCGCCAGCAGCCAAGATTTGGGGGGTACCCACTACGAGCAGTACTTC	CASSQDLGGTHYEQYF
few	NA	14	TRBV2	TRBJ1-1	TGTGCCAGCAAGTATGGGGGCGGGAACACTGAAGCTTTCTTT	CASKYGGGNTEAFF
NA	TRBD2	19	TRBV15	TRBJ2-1	TGTGCCACCAGCAGAGATTTACTTCGAATTAGCGGGAGGGCGTATGAGCAGTTCTTC	CATSRDLLRISGRAYEQFF
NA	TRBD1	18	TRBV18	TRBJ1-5	TGTGCCAGCTCACCATCACCTCCGGGACAGGGAGGTAGTCAGCCCCAGCATTTT	CASSPSPPGQGGSQPQHF
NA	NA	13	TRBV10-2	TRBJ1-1	TGCGCCAGCAGTGAGTTAGGGGGCACTGAAGCTTTCTTT	CASSELGGTEAFF
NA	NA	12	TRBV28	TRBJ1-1	TGTGCCAGCAGTACTGGGGGGACTGAAGCTTTCTTT	CASSTGGTEAFF
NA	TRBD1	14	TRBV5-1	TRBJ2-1	TGCGCCAGCAGCACCCACGACAGGGGGGATGAGCAGTTCTTC	CASSTHDRGDEQFF
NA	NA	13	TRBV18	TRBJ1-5	TGTGCCAGCTCACCACCCCTAGGTCAGCCCCAGCATTTT	CASSPPLGQPQHF
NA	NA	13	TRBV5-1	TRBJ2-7	TGCGCCAGCAGCACTCAGGGTAACTACGAGCAGTACTTC	CASSTQGNYEQYF
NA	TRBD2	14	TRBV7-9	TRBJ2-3	TGTGCCAGCAGCCAGGGACTAGCGGGGAATACGCAGTATTTT	CASSQGLAGNTQYF
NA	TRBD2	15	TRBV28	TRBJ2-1	TGTGCCAGCAGGTCAGCGGGAGGGGTCCACAATGAGCAGTTCTTC	CASRSAGGVHNEQFF
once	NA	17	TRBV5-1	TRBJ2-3	TGCGCCAGCAGCTTGGGGGGTAGCGGAGTCGGCACAGATACGCAGTATTTT	CASSLGGSGVGTDTQYF
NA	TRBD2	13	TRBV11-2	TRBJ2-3	TGTGCCAGCGGACTAGCGGGAGGGAGCACGCAGTATTTT	CASGLAGGSTQYF
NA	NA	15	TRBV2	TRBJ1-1	TGTGCCAGCAGTCCCGTGACAGGCGGGGGTACTGAAGCTTTCTTT	CASSPVTGGGTEAFF
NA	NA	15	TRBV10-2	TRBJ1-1	TGCGCCAGCAGTGACGACAGTACCATGAACACTGAAGCTTTCTTT	CASSDDSTMNTEAFF
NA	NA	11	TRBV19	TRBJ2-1	TGTGCCAGTAGTATTGAGGGAAAGCAGTTCTTC	CASSIEGKQFF
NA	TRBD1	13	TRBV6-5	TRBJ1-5	TGTGCCAGCAGCTGGACAGGGGGTCAGCCCCAGCATTTT	CASSWTGGQPQHF
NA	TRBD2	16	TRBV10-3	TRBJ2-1	TGTGCCATCAGTTGGGGACTAGCGGGGGGCCTGGGTGAGCAGTTCTTC	CAISWGLAGGLGEQFF
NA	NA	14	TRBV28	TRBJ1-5	TGTGCCAGCAGTTTACCGAGGGAGGGCGCGCCCCAGCATTTT	CASSLPREGAPQHF
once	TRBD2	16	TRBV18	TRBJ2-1	TGTGCCAGCTCACCACTGGTAGGGACTAGCGGAGATGAGCAGTTCTTC	CASSPLVGTSGDEQFF
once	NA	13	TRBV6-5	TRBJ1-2	TGTGCCAGCAGTCGCGACAGTGCCTATGGCTACACCTTC	CASSRDSAYGYTF
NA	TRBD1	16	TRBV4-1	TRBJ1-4	TGCGCCAGCAGCCAACCAAACAGGGGGCGCCATGAAAAACTGTTTTTT	CASSQPNRGRHEKLFF
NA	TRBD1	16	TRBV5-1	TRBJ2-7	TGCGCCAGCAGCTTGGGAGAGCGGACAGGGCGCCGCGAGCAGTACTTC	CASSLGERTGRREQYF
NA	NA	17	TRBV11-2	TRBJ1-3	TGTGCCAGCAGCTCGCCCCTCGGGGGGGCGTCGGGAAACACCATATATTTT	CASSSPLGGASGNTIYF
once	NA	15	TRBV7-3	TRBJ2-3	TGTGCCAGCAGCTTCAGGGGTAACCCCACAGATACGCAGTATTTT	CASSFRGNPTDTQYF
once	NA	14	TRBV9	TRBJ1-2	TGTGCCAGCAGCGTAGAGGGGTTAAACTATGGCTACACCTTC	CASSVEGLNYGYTF
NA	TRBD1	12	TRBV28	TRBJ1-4	TGTGCCAGCAAACTGGGACAGGGTTTTACGGAGTTT	CASKLGQGFTEF
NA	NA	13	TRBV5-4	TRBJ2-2	TGTGCCAGCAGCTTTGCAGGGACCGGGGAGCTGTTTTTT	CASSFAGTGELFF
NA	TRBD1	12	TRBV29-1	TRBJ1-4	TGCAGCGCCCGGACAGGGAATGAAAAACTGTTTTTT	CSARTGNEKLFF
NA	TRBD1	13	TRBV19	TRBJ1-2	TGTGCCAGTGGAGGACAGGGGCAAAGTGGCTACACCTTC	CASGGQGQSGYTF
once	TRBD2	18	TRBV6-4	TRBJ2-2	TGTGCCAGCAGTCACGATGGGGGACTAGCGGGAGCGCCCGGGGAGCTGTTTTTT	CASSHDGGLAGAPGELFF
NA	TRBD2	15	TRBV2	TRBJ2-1	TGTGCCAGCACGTGGGGGGAGGGCCCCTACAATGAGCAGTTCTTC	CASTWGEGPYNEQFF
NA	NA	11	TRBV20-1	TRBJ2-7	TGCAGTGCATACGGGAATAACGAGCAGTACTTC	CSAYGNNEQYF
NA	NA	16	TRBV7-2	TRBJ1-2	TGTGCCAGCAGCTTAAACCGGGCCCCAGGAGGCTATGGCTACACCTTC	CASSLNRAPGGYGYTF
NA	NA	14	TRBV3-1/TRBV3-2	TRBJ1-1	TGTGCCAGCAGCCAAGGGGGCGCTGACACTGAAGCTTTCTTT	CASSQGGADTEAFF
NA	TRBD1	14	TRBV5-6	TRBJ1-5	TGTGCCAGCAGCCCGGGGACAGATCTTCAGCCCCAGCATTTT	CASSPGTDLQPQHF
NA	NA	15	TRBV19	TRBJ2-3	TGTGCCAGTACATCGACTTCAGTCAGCGAAGATACGCAGTATTTT	CASTSTSVSEDTQYF
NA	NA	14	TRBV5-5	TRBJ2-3	TGTGCCAGCAGCTTGCGGGTAATGAGGGATACGCAGTATTTT	CASSLRVMRDTQYF